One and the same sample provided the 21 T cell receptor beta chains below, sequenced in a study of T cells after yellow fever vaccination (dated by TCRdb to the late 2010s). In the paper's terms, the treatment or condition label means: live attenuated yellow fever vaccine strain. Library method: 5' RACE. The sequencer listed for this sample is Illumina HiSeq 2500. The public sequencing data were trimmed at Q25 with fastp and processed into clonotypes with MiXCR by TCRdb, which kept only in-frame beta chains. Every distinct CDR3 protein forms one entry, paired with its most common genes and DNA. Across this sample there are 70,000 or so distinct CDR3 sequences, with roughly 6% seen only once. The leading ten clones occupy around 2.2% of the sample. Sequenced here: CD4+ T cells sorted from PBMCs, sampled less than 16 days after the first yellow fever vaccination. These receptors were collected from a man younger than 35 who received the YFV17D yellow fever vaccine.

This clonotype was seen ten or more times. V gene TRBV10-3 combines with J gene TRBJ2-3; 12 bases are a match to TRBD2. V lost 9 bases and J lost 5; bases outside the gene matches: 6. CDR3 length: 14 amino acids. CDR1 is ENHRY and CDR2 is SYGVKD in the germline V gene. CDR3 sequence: CAIASGGAKDTQYF. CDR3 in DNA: TGTGCCATAGCTAGCGGGGGGGCCAAAGATACGCAGTATTTT.

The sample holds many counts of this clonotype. CDR3 loop: CASSSGSGYTF. The CDR3 region has the DNA TGTGCCAGCAGTTCAGGGAGTGGCTACACCTTC. The rearrangement uses TRBV12-3 or TRBV12-4 and TRBJ1-2; D might be TRBD1 (5 bases). Trimming shortened V by 4 bases and J by 7 bases, and 7 bases separated the two germline ends. The CDR3 covers 11 residues.

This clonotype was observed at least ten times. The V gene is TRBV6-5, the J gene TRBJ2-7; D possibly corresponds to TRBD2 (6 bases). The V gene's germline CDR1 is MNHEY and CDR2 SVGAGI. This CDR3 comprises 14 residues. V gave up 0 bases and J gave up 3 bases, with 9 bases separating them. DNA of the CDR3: TGTGCCAGCAGTTACTCGACCGGGGGCTACGAGCAGTACGTC. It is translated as CASSYSTGGYEQYV.

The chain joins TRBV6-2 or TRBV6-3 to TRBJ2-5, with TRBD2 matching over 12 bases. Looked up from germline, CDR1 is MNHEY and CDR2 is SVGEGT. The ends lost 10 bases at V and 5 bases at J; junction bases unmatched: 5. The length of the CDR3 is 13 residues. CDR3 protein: CATRLAGDETQYF. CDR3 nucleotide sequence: TGTGCCACCCGACTAGCGGGGGACGAGACCCAGTACTTC.

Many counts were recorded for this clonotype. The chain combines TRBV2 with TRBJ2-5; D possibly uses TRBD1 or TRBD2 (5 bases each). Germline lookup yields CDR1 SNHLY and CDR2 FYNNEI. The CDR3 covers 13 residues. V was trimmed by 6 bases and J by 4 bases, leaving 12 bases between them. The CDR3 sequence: CASSRGRRETQYF. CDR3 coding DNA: TGTGCCAGCAGCCGGGGCCGCCGAGAGACCCAGTACTTC.

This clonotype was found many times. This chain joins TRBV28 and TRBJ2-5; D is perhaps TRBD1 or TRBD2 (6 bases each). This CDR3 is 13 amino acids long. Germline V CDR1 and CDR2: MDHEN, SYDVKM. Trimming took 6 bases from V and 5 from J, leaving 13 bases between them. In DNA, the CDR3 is TGTGCCAGCAGACCGGGGGCCCGGGAGACCCAGTACTTC. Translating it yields CASRPGARETQYF.

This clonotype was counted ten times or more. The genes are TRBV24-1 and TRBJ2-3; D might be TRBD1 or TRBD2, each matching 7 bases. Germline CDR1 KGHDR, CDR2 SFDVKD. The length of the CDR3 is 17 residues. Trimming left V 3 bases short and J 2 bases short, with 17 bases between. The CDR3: CATSDPRGGGSTDTQYF. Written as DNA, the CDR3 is TGTGCCACCAGTGATCCCCGGGGAGGGGGCTCCACAGATACGCAGTATTTT.

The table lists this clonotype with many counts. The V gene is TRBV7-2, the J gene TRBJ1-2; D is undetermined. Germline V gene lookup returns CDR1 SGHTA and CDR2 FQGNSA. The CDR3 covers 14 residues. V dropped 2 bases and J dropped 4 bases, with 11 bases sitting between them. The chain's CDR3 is CASSLSAPLYGYTF. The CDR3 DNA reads TGTGCCAGCAGCTTATCAGCCCCCCTCTATGGCTACACCTTC.

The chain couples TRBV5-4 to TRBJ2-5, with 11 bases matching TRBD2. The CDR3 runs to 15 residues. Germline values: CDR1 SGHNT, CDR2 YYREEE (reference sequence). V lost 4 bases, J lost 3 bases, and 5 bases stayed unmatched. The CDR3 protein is CASSQLGLAEETQYF. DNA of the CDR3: TGTGCCAGCAGCCAATTGGGACTAGCGGAAGAGACCCAGTACTTC.

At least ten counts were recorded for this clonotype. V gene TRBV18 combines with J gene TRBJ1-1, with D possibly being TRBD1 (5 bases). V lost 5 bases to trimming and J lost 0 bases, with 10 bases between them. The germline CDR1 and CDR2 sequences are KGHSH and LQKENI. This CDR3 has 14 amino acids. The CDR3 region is CASSDVGVNTEAFF. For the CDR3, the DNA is TGTGCCAGCTCAGACGTAGGGGTGAACACTGAAGCTTTCTTT.

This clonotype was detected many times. CDR3 residues: CASSYSGLDQPQHF. CDR3 bases: TGTGCCAGCAGTTATAGTGGGTTGGATCAGCCCCAGCATTTT. The rearrangement uses TRBV6-5 and TRBJ1-5; unclear D gene. V was shortened by 3 bases and J by 5 bases, with 11 bases between the two germline ends. The length of the CDR3 is 14 residues. CDR1 is MNHEY, CDR2 SVGAGI, per germline.

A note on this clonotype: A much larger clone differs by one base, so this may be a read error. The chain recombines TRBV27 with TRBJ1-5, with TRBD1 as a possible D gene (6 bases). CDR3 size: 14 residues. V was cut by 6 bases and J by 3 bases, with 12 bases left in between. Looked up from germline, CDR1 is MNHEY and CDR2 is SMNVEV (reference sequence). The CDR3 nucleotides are TGTGCCAGCAGACCCGGGGGCCCCAATCAGCCCCAGCATTTT. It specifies CASRPGGPNQPQHF.

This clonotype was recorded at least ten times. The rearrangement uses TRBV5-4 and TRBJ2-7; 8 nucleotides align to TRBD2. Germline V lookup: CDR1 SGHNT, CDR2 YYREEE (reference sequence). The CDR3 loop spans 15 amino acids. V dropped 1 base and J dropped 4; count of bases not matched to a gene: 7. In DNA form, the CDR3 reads TGTGCCAGCAGCTTGTCGGGGGGGGCTGCGTACGAGCAGTACTTC. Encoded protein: CASSLSGGAAYEQYF. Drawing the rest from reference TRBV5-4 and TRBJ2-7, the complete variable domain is ETGVTQSPTHLIKTRGQQVTLRCSSQSGHNTVSWYQQALGQGPQFIFQYYREEENGRGNFPPRFSGLQFPNYSSELNVNALELDDSALYLCASSLSGGAAYEQYFGPGTRLTVT.

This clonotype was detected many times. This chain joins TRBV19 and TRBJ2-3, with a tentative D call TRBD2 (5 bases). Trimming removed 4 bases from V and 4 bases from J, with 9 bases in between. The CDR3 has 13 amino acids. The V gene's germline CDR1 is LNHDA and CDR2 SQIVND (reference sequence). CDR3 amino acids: CASSNREADTQYF. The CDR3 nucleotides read TGTGCCAGTAGTAACCGGGAAGCAGATACGCAGTATTTT.

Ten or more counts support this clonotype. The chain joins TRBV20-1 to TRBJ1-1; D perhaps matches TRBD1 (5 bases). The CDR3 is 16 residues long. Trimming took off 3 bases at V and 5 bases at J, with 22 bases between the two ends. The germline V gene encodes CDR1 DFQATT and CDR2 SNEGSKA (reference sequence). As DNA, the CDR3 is TGCAGTGCTAGCAAGGTGGGTAGGGGCCTTCGGACTGAAGCTTTCTTT. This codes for CSASKVGRGLRTEAFF.

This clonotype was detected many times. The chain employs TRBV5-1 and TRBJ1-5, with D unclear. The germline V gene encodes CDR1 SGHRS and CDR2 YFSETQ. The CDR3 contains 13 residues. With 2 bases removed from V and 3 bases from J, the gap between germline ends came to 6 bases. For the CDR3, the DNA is TGCGCCAGCAGCTTAAGCGACAATCAGCCCCAGCATTTT. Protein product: CASSLSDNQPQHF. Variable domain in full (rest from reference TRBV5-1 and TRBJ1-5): KAGVTQTPRYLIKTRGQQVTLSCSPISGHRSVSWYQQTPGQGLQFLFEYFSETQRNKGNFPGRFSGRQFSNSRSEMNVSTLELGDSALYLCASSLSDNQPQHFGDGTRLSIL.

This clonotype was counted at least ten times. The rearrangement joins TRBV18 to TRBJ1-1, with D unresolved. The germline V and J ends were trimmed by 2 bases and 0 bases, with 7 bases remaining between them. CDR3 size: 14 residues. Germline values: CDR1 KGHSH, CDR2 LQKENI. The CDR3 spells CASSPVSVNTEAFF. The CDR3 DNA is TGTGCCAGCTCACCAGTTTCAGTGAACACTGAAGCTTTCTTT.

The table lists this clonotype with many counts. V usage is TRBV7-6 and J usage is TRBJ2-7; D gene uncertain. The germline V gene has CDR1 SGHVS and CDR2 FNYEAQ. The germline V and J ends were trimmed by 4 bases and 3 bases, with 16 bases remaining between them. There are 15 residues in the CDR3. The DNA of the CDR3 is TGTGCCAGCAGCTACGGCCCCGGACGGGTCTACGAGCAGTACGTC. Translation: CASSYGPGRVYEQYV.

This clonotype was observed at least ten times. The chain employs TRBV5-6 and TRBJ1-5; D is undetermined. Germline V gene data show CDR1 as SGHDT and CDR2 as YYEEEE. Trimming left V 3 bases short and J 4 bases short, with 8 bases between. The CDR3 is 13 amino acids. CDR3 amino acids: CASSSGRNQPQHF. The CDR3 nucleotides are TGTGCCAGCAGCTCCGGACGGAATCAGCCCCAGCATTTT.

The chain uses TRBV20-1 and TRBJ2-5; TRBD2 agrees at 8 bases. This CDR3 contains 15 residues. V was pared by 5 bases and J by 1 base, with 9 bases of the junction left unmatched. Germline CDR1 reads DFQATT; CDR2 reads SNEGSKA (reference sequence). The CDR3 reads CSAQGRLAGQETQYF. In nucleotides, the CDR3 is TGCAGTGCTCAAGGGCGTCTAGCGGGCCAAGAGACCCAGTACTTC.

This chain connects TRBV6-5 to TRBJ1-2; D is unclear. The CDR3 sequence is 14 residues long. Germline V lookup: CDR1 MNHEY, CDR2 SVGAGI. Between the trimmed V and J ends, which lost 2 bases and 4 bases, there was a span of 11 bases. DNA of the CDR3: TGTGCCAGCAGTTACGATACGACGGTCTATGGCTACACCTTC. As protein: CASSYDTTVYGYTF.